A few counts support the clone carrying this T cell receptor beta chain. The sample belongs to a study of blood T cell repertoires in COVID-19. At the level of the study: Acute and convalescent COVID-19 specimens originated in the United States, Italy and Spain.

TCRdb's copy holds only in-frame clones and misses some; the assay was immunoSEQ multiplex PCR. Of approximately 17,000 clones listed, around 89% were seen once; the top ten hold roughly 4.7%. The CDR3 totals 14 residues. Germline assignment: CDR1 SGHRS and CDR2 YFSETQ. The ends lost 4 bases at V and 6 bases at J; junction bases unmatched: 6. Among Cohort 3 donors, those recovered had two negative PCRs, clearance, or symptom resolution. The receptor was isolated from a woman in her twenties or thirties who had recovered from COVID-19. Source material: PBMCs or T cells enriched from blood (not recorded which). V usage is TRBV5-1 and J usage is TRBJ2-3, with 9 bases that match TRBD1. This chain's CDR3 is CASSAGQGTDTQYF. As DNA, the CDR3 is TGCGCCAGCAGCGCCGGACAGGGGACGGATACGCAGTATTTT.